This TCR beta chain was sequenced in a study of graft-versus-host responses after intestinal transplantation. The germline V gene has CDR1 SGHTA and CDR2 FQGNSA. This CDR3 is 18 amino acids long. With V trimmed by 1 base and J by 5 bases, 15 bases remained unmatched. Comments on this clone: Its antigen remains unknown.

The repertoire was sequenced with immunoSEQ multiplex PCR; TCRdb's copy has only in-frame clones and lacks some. The sample lists 90,000 to 150,000 clones, 85% to 95% seen once, with 0.09% to 0.15% in the top ten. Findings of the study overall: GvH clones were identified in recipient marrow, with some first appearing in ileum or blood.

This clonotype was sampled from a human donor who received an intestinal transplant. This material consisted of unstimulated CD4+ T cells sorted from spleen or lymph node cells, taken before intestinal transplant. The chain combines TRBV7-2 with TRBJ1-1; 8 bases match TRBD1. In DNA form, the CDR3 reads TGTGCCAGCAGCTTAGAATTGAGGGCAGGGGGCTTGAGGACTGAAGCTTTCTTT. Encoded protein: CASSLELRAGGLRTEAFF.